This TCR beta chain emerged from a study of identical twins. Study-wide points: Recombination models fit unrelated individuals' TCR alpha sharing but underestimated twins'. Weaker excess sharing between twins was seen in beta out-of-frame sequences.

TCRdb redid the calling of the 5' RACE reads with MiXCR, one entry per CDR3 protein. The data show 1.5 million to 2 million distinct CDR3 sequences, under 35% seen once. About this clonotype: Its matching antigen is unknown.

The clonotype comes from a newborn girl in good health. The source material was cord blood.

The CDR3 reads CSASGGQYYGYTF. The CDR3 DNA sequence: TGCAGTGCTAGTGGGGGCCAGTACTATGGCTACACCTTC. The V call is TRBV20-1, the J call TRBJ1-2; a weak D match, TRBD1 (6 bases). Trimming cost V 3 bases and J 3 bases, with 11 bases left between them. Germline CDR1 is DFQATT and CDR2 is SNEGSKA (reference sequence). This CDR3 spans 13 amino acids.